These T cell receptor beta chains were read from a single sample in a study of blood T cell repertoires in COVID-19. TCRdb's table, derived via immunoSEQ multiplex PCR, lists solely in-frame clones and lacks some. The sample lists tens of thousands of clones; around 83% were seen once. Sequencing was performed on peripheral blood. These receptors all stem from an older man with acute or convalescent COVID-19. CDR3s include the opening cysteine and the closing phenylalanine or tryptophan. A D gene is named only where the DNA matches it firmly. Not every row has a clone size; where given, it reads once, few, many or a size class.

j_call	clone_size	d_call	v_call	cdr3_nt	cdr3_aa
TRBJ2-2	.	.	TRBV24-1	TGTGCCACCAGTGACCCAGGACAGAACACCGGGGAGCTGTTTTTT	CATSDPGQNTGELFF
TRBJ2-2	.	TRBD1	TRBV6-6	TGTGCCAGCAGTCCAGGGGGCGCGAACACCGGGGAGCTGTTTTTT	CASSPGGANTGELFF
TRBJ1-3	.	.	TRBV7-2	TGTGCCAGCAGCCTTCGAGAAAGGGCGGGCGGAAACACCATATATTTT	CASSLRERAGGNTIYF
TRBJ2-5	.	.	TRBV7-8	TGTGCCAGCAGCCCTGAGGGAGAGACCCAGTACTTC	CASSPEGETQYF
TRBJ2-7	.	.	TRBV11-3	TGTGCCAGCAGCCCCGGGCGGGACGAGCAGTACTTC	CASSPGRDEQYF
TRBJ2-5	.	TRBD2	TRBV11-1	TGTGCCAGCAGCGACACTAGCGGACAAGAGACCCAGTACTTC	CASSDTSGQETQYF
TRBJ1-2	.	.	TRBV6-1	TGTGCCAGCAGTGAAGCGAGCAGGGTCGGTGGCTACACCTTC	CASSEASRVGGYTF
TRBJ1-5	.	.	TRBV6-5	TGTGCCTCCCGGGGGGTAGGTTTTAGCAATCAGCCCCAGCATTTT	CASRGVGFSNQPQHF
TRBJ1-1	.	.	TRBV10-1	TGCGCCAGCAGGATGGACAGACACACTGAAGCTTTCTTT	CASRMDRHTEAFF
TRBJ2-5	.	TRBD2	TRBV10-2	TGCGCCAGCCGCTTGGGACTAGCGGGGCAAGAGACCCAGTACTTC	CASRLGLAGQETQYF
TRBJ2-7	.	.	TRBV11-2	TGTGCCAGCAGCTCAGGGGGGACAGTTTCATCCGAGCAGTACTTC	CASSSGGTVSSEQYF
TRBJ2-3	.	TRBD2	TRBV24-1	TGTGCCACCAGTGATGGGGGGGGAGATACGCAGTATTTT	CATSDGGGDTQYF
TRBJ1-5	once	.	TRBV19	TGTGCCAGTAGTATTCGGGGGTGGGGTGAGCCCCAGCATTTT	CASSIRGWGEPQHF
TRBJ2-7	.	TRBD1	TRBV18	TGTGCCAGCTCACCCTTATCAGGGACAGGGGCCTACGAGCAGTACTTC	CASSPLSGTGAYEQYF
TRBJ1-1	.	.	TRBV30	TGTGCCTGGAGTCCACACCCGATGGGGGGGAACACTGAAGCTTTCTTT	CAWSPHPMGGNTEAFF
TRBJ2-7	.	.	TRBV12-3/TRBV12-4	TGTGCCAGCAGTTTAAGGGCCAGGGATAGTCAGTACTTC	CASSLRARDSQYF
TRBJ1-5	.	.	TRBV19	TGTGCCAGTAGTCCCTCCAGGCCCTCCTATCGGCCCCAGCATTTT	CASSPSRPSYRPQHF
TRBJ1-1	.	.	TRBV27	TGTGCCAGCAGCCCCCCGATCGGGAGGGAAGCTTTCTTT	CASSPPIGREAFF
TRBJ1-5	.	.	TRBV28	TGTGCCAGCAGTTTACTTGGGTATAAGGGGGTTCAGCCCCAGCATTTT	CASSLLGYKGVQPQHF
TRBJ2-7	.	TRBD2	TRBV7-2	TGTGCCAGCAGCCCGCCCGGGACTAGAGGCCTCCACGAGCAGTACTTC	CASSPPGTRGLHEQYF
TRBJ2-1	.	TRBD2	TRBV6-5	TGTGCCAGCAGTTTCACGTTAGCGGGAGGTTTCAATGAGCAGTTCTTC	CASSFTLAGGFNEQFF
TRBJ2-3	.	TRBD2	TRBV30	TGTGCCTGGAGTGTACAAGGGGCTAGCGGGGGCCCAGATACGCAGTATTTT	CAWSVQGASGGPDTQYF
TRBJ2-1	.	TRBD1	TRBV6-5	TGTGCCAGCAATGGACAGGGTGTTAGCAATGAGCAGTTCTTC	CASNGQGVSNEQFF
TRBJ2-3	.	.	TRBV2	TGTGCCAGCAGTGAATTGCGGAACACAGATACGCAGTATTTT	CASSELRNTDTQYF
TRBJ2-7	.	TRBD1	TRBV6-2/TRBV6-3	TGTGCCAGCAGTTACCCAGGACAGGGGGCATACGAGCAGTACTTC	CASSYPGQGAYEQYF
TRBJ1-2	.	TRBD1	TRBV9	TGTGCCAGCAGCCTAGGGGGCAGGGGTCATGGCTACACCTTC	CASSLGGRGHGYTF
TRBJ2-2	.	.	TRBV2	TGTGCCAGCATGCGGGCCCAAGGAACCGGGGAGCTGTTTTTT	CASMRAQGTGELFF
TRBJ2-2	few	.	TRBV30	TGTGCCTGGAGTCCCTCGGGGTTGGCCGGGGAGCTGTTTTTT	CAWSPSGLAGELFF
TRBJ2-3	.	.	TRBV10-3	TGTGCCATCAGTGTCGGCGGGGCGGGTACAGATACGCAGTATTTT	CAISVGGAGTDTQYF
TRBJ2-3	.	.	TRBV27	TGTGCCAGCAAGGATGAGACTAGCACAGATACGCAGTATTTT	CASKDETSTDTQYF
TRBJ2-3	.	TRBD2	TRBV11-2	TGTGCCAGCAGCTTAGGGTATAGCGGGTCCAGCACAGATACGCAGTATTTT	CASSLGYSGSSTDTQYF
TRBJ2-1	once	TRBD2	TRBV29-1	TGCAGCGTTCATACTAGCGGGAGTTCCCTTCTCTATGAGCAGTTCTTC	CSVHTSGSSLLYEQFF
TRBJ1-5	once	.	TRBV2	TGTGCCAGCAGAGCTCCCGCCAGCAATCAGCCCCAGCATTTT	CASRAPASNQPQHF
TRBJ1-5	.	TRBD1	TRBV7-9	TGTGCCAGCAGCTTAAACCAGGGGGCCCAGCATTTT	CASSLNQGAQHF
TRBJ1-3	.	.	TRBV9	TGTGCCAGCACCCAAGGAGAGGAAGTGGAGGAGAGTTATAGTGGAAACACCATATATTTT	CASTQGEEVEESYSGNTIYF
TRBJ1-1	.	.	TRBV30	TGTGCCTGGCACAAAGCTTTCTTT	CAWHKAFF
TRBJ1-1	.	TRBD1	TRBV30	TGTGCCTGCAGGGGGGACACTGAAGCTTTCTTT	CACRGDTEAFF
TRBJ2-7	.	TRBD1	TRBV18	TGTGCCAGCTCAGACAGGGTTGCCTCCGAGCAGTACTTC	CASSDRVASEQYF
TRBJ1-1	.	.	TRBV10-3	TGTGCCATGGGGAGGGGAACTGAAGCTTTCTTT	CAMGRGTEAFF
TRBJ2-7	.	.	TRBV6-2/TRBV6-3	TGTGCCAGCAGTTCCCCCCGCGCGAGGCGGGACGCTATCTACGAGCAGTACTTC	CASSSPRARRDAIYEQYF
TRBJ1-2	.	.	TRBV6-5	TGTGCCAGCAGTTATAGTCAGGGGAACTATGGCTACACCTTC	CASSYSQGNYGYTF
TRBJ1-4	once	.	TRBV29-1	TGCAGCGTTGTGACACCAACTAATGAAAAACTGTTTTTT	CSVVTPTNEKLFF
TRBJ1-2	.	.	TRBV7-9	TGTGCCAGCAGCTTCAATCCGGGATCCAACTATGGCTACACCTTC	CASSFNPGSNYGYTF